The 30 T cell receptor beta chains reported below all come from one sample, sequenced in a study of cytomegalovirus exposure and HLA in healthy donors. The PCR had 60 Vbeta and 13 Jbeta primers. The assay was immunoSEQ multiplex PCR, and TCRdb's table has in-frame clones only and misses some. The top ten clones hold about 14% of a sample with 150,000 to 200,000 clones, almost 80% of them seen once. The sample taken for sequencing was PBMCs. Receptors were obtained from a man in his fifties in good health and CMV-seropositive.

This clone was picked up one time. V is TRBV27 and J is TRBJ1-2; D unresolved. Germline CDR1 reads MNHEY; CDR2 reads SMNVEV (reference sequence). V was shortened by 6 bases and J by 4 bases, with 15 bases between the two germline ends. There are 14 residues in the CDR3. The chain's CDR3 is CASSPFSGIYGYTF. In DNA, the CDR3 is TGTGCCAGCAGCCCTTTCTCCGGGATCTATGGCTACACCTTC.

The chain recombines TRBV2 with TRBJ2-1; 8 bases are a match to TRBD2. Losses at the gene ends were 6 bases for V and 3 bases for J; bases not matched to a gene: 4. The CDR3 sequence is 14 residues long. Germline loops: CDR1 SNHLY, CDR2 FYNNEI. Here the CDR3 DNA reads TGTGCCAGCAGCGGACTAGCTGGCTACAATGAGCAGTTCTTC. The encoded protein is CASSGLAGYNEQFF.

This sequence joins TRBV6-5 and TRBJ2-5; D may be TRBD2 (6 bases). The germline V and J ends were trimmed by 5 bases and 2 bases, with 9 bases remaining between them. Per germline, CDR1 MNHEY and CDR2 SVGAGI. This CDR3 has 13 residues. CDR3 coding DNA: TGTGCCAGCAGTCGTGGACTACAAGAGACCCAGTACTTC. This sequence encodes CASSRGLQETQYF.

The chain joins TRBV5-4 to TRBJ2-5; 14 nucleotides agree with TRBD2. V was pared by 4 bases and J by 5 bases, with 4 bases of the junction left unmatched. CDR1 and CDR2 (germline): SGHNT, YYREEE (reference sequence). CDR3 length: 15 amino acids. The CDR3 loop reads CASSPTSGGAETQYF. Written as DNA, the CDR3 is TGTGCCAGCAGCCCGACTAGCGGGGGGGCGGAGACCCAGTACTTC.

The genes are TRBV25-1 and TRBJ1-5; D not certain. Trimming removed 3 bases from V and 3 bases from J, with 9 bases in between. Looked up from germline, CDR1 is MGHDK and CDR2 is SYGVNS. There are 14 residues in the CDR3. The CDR3 spells CASSETGNNQPQHF. CDR3 nucleotides: TGTGCCAGCAGTGAGACGGGAAACAATCAGCCCCAGCATTTT.

This sequence joins TRBV10-2 and TRBJ2-1, with 10 positions matching TRBD1. V was clipped by 7 bases and J by 2 bases; unmatched bases: 2. The CDR3 spans 14 residues. Germline CDR1 WSHSY, CDR2 SAAADI. This CDR3 reads CASTGTGAYNEQFF. The CDR3 coding sequence is TGCGCCAGCACCGGGACAGGGGCCTACAATGAGCAGTTCTTC.

This rearrangement joins TRBV5-6 to TRBJ1-2; the D gene is possibly TRBD1 (6 bases). Germline CDR1 is SGHDT and CDR2 is YYEEEE. Trimming pared 4 bases from V and 4 bases from J, leaving 11 bases between. The CDR3 spans 13 residues. This chain's CDR3 is CASSPGQIYGYTF. The CDR3 DNA reads TGTGCCAGCAGCCCCGGACAGATCTATGGCTACACCTTC.

This clone was counted a few times. The chain is built from TRBV5-5 and TRBJ1-1, with D uncertain. V was cut by 3 bases and J by 2 bases, with 14 bases left in between. The CDR3 runs to 15 residues. Germline lookup yields CDR1 SGHKS and CDR2 YYEKEE (reference sequence). The CDR3: CASSSGPTVNTEAFF. The CDR3 nucleotides are TGTGCCAGCAGCTCCGGCCCCACAGTAAACACTGAAGCTTTCTTT.

This clone was seen a single time. V gene TRBV28 combines with J gene TRBJ1-5; D remains unclear. CDR1 is MDHEN and CDR2 is SYDVKM in the germline V gene. The CDR3 covers 12 residues. The ends were cut back, 7 bases at V and 7 bases at J, with 11 bases in the middle. CDR3: CASKLPGQPQHF. Written as DNA, the CDR3 is TGTGCCAGCAAGCTCCCCGGGCAGCCCCAGCATTTT.

The V and J genes are TRBV4-1 and TRBJ2-5; 12 nucleotides match TRBD2. Germline CDR1 MGHRA, CDR2 YSYEKL. The V and J ends lost 6 bases and 5 bases, in that order; junction bases with no gene match: 7. CDR3 length equals 15 residues. CDR3 nucleotide sequence: TGCGCCAGCAGGAGTGCTAGCGGGGGGGAGGAGACCCAGTACTTC. Translated: CASRSASGGEETQYF.

This chain uses TRBV5-4 with TRBJ2-5; TRBD1 aligns across 8 bases. The CDR3 runs 11 residues. Unmatched junction bases numbered 1, after V lost 8 bases and J lost 4 bases. CDR1 is SGHNT, CDR2 YYREEE, per germline (reference sequence). The DNA for the CDR3 is TGTGCCAGTGGACAGGGAGAGACCCAGTACTTC. Translation gives CASGQGETQYF.

This clone was found a few times. The chain uses TRBV6-6 and TRBJ2-7, with D perhaps TRBD1 (6 bases). This CDR3 spans 13 amino acids. Germline V gene data show CDR1 as MNHNY and CDR2 as SVGAGI (reference sequence). The germline V and J ends were trimmed by 5 bases and 4 bases, with 12 bases remaining between them. The CDR3 DNA is TGTGCCAGCAGTACCCCACAGGGATACGAGCAGTACTTC. It specifies CASSTPQGYEQYF.

This clone was observed a handful of times. The chain links TRBV6-5 to TRBJ1-2, with D possibly TRBD1 on 5 matching bases. This CDR3 is 14 amino acids long. The V end was cut by 4 bases, the J end by 6 bases, with 15 bases between. The germline V gene has CDR1 MNHEY and CDR2 SVGAGI. The CDR3 DNA sequence: TGTGCCAGCAGTTTGGGACTGGGCACGGATGGCTACACCTTC. Its translation is CASSLGLGTDGYTF.

The V and J genes are TRBV5-1 and TRBJ1-1; possible D gene TRBD1, 5 bases. Deletions cut 0 bases from V and 4 bases from J, with 13 bases between. The CDR3 contains 15 residues. The V gene's germline CDR1 is SGHRS and CDR2 YFSETQ. This CDR3 reads CASSLARGSITEAFF. The CDR3 region has the DNA TGCGCCAGCAGCTTGGCCCGGGGGTCGATCACTGAAGCTTTCTTT.

The gene calls are TRBV11-2 and TRBJ1-2; 7 bases map to TRBD1. The CDR3 has 13 residues. The ends lost 5 bases at V and 3 bases at J; junction bases unmatched: 3. Germline V CDR1 and CDR2: SGHAT, FQNNGV. CDR3 region: CASSPGGHYGYTF. In DNA, the CDR3 is TGTGCCAGCAGCCCAGGGGGTCACTATGGCTACACCTTC.

This clone was found once. The rearrangement uses TRBV5-4 and TRBJ1-2, with TRBD1 matching over 7 bases. With V trimmed by 2 bases and J by 6 bases, 13 bases remained unmatched. Germline loops: CDR1 SGHNT, CDR2 YYREEE (reference sequence). The CDR3 contains 16 residues. The CDR3 nucleotides are TGTGCCAGCAGCTTTCCGAAGGGGGCGAACCCCGATGGCTACACCTTC. As protein: CASSFPKGANPDGYTF. Supplemented by reference TRBV5-4 and TRBJ1-2, the full variable domain reads ETGVTQSPTHLIKTRGQQVTLRCSSQSGHNTVSWYQQALGQGPQFIFQYYREEENGRGNFPPRFSGLQFPNYSSELNVNALELDDSALYLCASSFPKGANPDGYTFGSGTRLTVV.

This clone was seen a handful of times. The chain joins TRBV5-1 to TRBJ1-1, with D tentatively TRBD1 (6 bases). Germline V gives CDR1 SGHRS, CDR2 YFSETQ. The CDR3 contains 16 residues. Trimming took off 2 bases at V and 7 bases at J, with 21 bases between the two ends. CDR3: CASSLPTGNLRGEAFF. In nucleotides, the CDR3 is TGCGCCAGCAGCTTACCGACAGGAAACTTAAGGGGTGAAGCTTTCTTT.

The J gene is TRBJ1-1, the V gene TRBV6-5, with D unclear. The germline CDR1 and CDR2 sequences are MNHEY and SVGAGI. The CDR3 has 13 residues. Trimming left V 4 bases short and J 7 bases short, with 13 bases between. CDR3 nucleotides: TGTGCCAGCAGTTCCGCTACCAAAAGTGAAGCTTTCTTT. Protein: CASSSATKSEAFF.

The chain links TRBV18 to TRBJ2-2; 9 nucleotides line up with TRBD2. The germline gives CDR1 KGHSH, CDR2 LQKENI. The CDR3 totals 18 residues. V lost 4 bases to trimming and J lost 0 bases; unmatched junction nucleotides: 9. The CDR3 DNA sequence: TGTGCCAGCTCACAGGGTGCGCTAGCGGGGACGAACACCGGGGAGCTGTTTTTT. Its translation is CASSQGALAGTNTGELFF.

The V call is TRBV6-5, the J call TRBJ1-5; D call uncertain. V lost 6 bases to trimming and J lost 4 bases, with 10 bases between them. Germline CDR1 and CDR2: MNHEY and SVGAGI. The CDR3 length is 13 residues. The CDR3 DNA is TGTGCCAGCAGGACCGACAAAAATCAGCCCCAGCATTTT. Its translation: CASRTDKNQPQHF.

The rearrangement joins TRBV10-3 to TRBJ1-2; 11 bases are shared with TRBD1. The CDR3 runs to 14 residues. The germline CDR1 and CDR2 sequences are ENHRY and SYGVKD. The V and J ends lost 4 bases and 2 bases, in that order; junction bases with no gene match: 0. The CDR3 loop is CAISGDRGNYGYTF. The CDR3 nucleotides are TGTGCCATCAGTGGGGACAGGGGGAACTATGGCTACACCTTC.

This clone was recorded only once. This chain connects TRBV5-1 to TRBJ1-6, with D possibly matching TRBD1 (5 bases). The CDR3 sequence is 16 residues long. Germline assignment: CDR1 SGHRS and CDR2 YFSETQ. V shed 4 bases and J shed 3 bases, with 14 bases lying between them. The CDR3 is CASSPQGRDYNSPLHF. CDR3 DNA sequence: TGCGCCAGCAGCCCCCAGGGCAGAGACTATAATTCACCCCTCCACTTT.

The V call is TRBV19, the J call TRBJ2-4; 10 nucleotides align to TRBD1. J was trimmed by 7 bases and V by 5 bases; bases with no gene match: 11. Germline values: CDR1 LNHDA, CDR2 SQIVND (reference sequence). The CDR3 extends over 16 amino acids. In nucleotides, the CDR3 is TGTGCCAGTAGTGACCCGGGACAGGGGTTTTTCAACATTCAGTACTTC. Translation: CASSDPGQGFFNIQYF.

The chain is built from TRBV4-1 and TRBJ1-2, with 8 nucleotides matching TRBD1. V lost 4 bases to trimming and J lost 8 bases; unmatched junction nucleotides: 15. Per germline, CDR1 MGHRA and CDR2 YSYEKL. The CDR3 is made up of 16 amino acids. CDR3 protein: CASSPRGRGLRGGYTF. The CDR3 DNA sequence: TGCGCCAGCAGCCCCAGGGGGCGAGGTCTGCGGGGCGGCTACACCTTC.

This clone was detected a few times. V usage is TRBV15 and J usage is TRBJ1-3; D might be TRBD1 (6 bases). The CDR3 is 15 amino acids. CDR1 LNHNV and CDR2 YYDKDF come from the germline V gene (reference sequence). V was clipped by 2 bases and J by 6 bases, with 14 bases between them. For the CDR3, the DNA is TGTGCCACCAGCAGAAAGACAGGCTATGCAAACACCATATATTTT. Amino acid sequence: CATSRKTGYANTIYF. The whole variable domain, remainder taken from reference TRBV15 and TRBJ1-3, is DAMVIQNPRYQVTQFGKPVTLSCSQTLNHNVMYWYQQKSSQAPKLLFHYYDKDFNNEADTPDNFQSRRPNTSFCFLDIRSPGLGDTAMYLCATSRKTGYANTIYFGEGSWLTVV.

The sample holds a few counts of this clone. This chain connects TRBV4-1 to TRBJ2-5; D is perhaps TRBD1 (6 bases). This CDR3 is built from 15 residues. Between the trimmed V and J ends, which lost 1 base and 5 bases, there was a span of 14 bases. Germline V gives CDR1 MGHRA, CDR2 YSYEKL. The CDR3 sequence: CASSQVDSSWETQYF. The CDR3 coding sequence is TGCGCCAGCAGCCAAGTGGACAGCAGCTGGGAGACCCAGTACTTC.

V is TRBV2 and J is TRBJ1-1; D might be TRBD1 (6 bases). Trimming left V 9 bases short and J 7 bases short, with 15 bases between. CDR1 is SNHLY and CDR2 is FYNNEI in the germline V gene. This CDR3 has 12 amino acids. CDR3 loop: CASTGQGFEAFF. DNA of the CDR3: TGTGCCAGTACAGGTCAGGGGTTTGAAGCTTTCTTT.

The chain couples TRBV19 to TRBJ2-7; possibly TRBD1 for D (6 bases). The CDR3 runs 13 residues. Germline CDR1 is LNHDA and CDR2 is SQIVND (reference sequence). With 5 bases removed from V and 3 bases from J, the gap between germline ends came to 11 bases. CDR3 in amino acids: CASSRDTYYEQYF. The CDR3 nucleotides read TGTGCCAGTAGTCGGGACACCTACTACGAGCAGTACTTC.

The rearrangement links TRBV5-4 to TRBJ1-4; weak D call: TRBD1 (6 bases). V shed 4 bases and J shed 11 bases, with 18 bases lying between them. Germline CDR1 reads SGHNT; CDR2 reads YYREEE (reference sequence). The CDR3 totals 14 residues. CDR3 nucleotide sequence: TGTGCCAGCAGCGCAAATGGAGGGGGGGGGAAACTGTTTTTT. It yields the protein CASSANGGGGKLFF.

This clone was picked up one time. The chain links TRBV4-1 to TRBJ2-2; D possibly corresponds to TRBD1 (5 bases). Germline assignment: CDR1 MGHRA and CDR2 YSYEKL. The CDR3 has 16 amino acids. V dropped 0 bases and J dropped 2 bases, with 10 bases sitting between them. CDR3 DNA: TGCGCCAGCAGCCAAGAAGGGGCAGGAAACACCGGGGAGCTGTTTTTT. Protein: CASSQEGAGNTGELFF.